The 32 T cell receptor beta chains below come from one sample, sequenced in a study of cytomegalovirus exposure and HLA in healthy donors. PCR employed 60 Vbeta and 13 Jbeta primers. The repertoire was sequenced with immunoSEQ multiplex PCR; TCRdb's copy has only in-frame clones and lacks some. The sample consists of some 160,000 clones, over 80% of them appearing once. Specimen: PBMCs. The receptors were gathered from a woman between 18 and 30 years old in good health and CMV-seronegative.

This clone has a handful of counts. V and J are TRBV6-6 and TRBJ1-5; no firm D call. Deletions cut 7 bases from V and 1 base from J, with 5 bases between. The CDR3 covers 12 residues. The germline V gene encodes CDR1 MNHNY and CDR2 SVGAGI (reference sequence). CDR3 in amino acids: CASKQSNQPQHF. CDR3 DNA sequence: TGTGCCAGCAAACAGAGCAATCAGCCCCAGCATTTT.

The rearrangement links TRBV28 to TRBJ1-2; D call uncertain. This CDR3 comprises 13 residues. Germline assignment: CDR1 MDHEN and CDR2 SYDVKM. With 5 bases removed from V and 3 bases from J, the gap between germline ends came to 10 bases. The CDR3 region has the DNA TGTGCCAGCAGTGTAGGGAGGGACTATGGCTACACCTTC. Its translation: CASSVGRDYGYTF.

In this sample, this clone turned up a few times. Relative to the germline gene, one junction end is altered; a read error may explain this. The CDR3 DNA reads as TGTGCCATCAGTGAGGACAGGATGGTCGAAAAACTGTTTTTT. It codes for CAISEDRMVEKLFF. The chain couples TRBV6-6 to TRBJ1-4; 7 bases line up with TRBD1. Germline loops: CDR1 MNHNY, CDR2 SVGAGI (reference sequence). This CDR3 has 14 amino acids.

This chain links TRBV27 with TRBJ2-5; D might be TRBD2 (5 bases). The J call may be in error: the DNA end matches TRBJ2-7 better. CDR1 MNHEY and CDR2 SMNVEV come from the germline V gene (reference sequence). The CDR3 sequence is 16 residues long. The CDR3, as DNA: TGTGCCAGCAGCCAAGTCGGGCCCCGATACGGGATCGAGCAGTACTTC. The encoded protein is CASSQVGPRYGIEQYF.

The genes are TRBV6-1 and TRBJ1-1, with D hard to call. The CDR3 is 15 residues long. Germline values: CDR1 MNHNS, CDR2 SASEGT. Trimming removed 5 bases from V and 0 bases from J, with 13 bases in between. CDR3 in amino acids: CASSFSGQLNTEAFF. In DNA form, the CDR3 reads TGTGCCAGCAGTTTTAGCGGTCAGCTGAACACTGAAGCTTTCTTT.

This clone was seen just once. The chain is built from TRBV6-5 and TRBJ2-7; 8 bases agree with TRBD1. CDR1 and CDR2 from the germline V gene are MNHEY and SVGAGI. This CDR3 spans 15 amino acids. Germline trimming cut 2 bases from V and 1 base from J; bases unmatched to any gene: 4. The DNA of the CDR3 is TGTGCCAGCAGTTACCAGGGGGCTCCATCCTACGAGCAGTACTTC. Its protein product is CASSYQGAPSYEQYF.

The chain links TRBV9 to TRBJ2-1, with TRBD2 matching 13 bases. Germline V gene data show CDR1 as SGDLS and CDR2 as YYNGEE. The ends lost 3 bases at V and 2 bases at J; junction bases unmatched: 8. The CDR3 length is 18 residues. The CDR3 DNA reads TGTGCCAGCAGCGACGCGGGACTAGCGGGGATGCCCTACAATGAGCAGTTCTTC. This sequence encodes CASSDAGLAGMPYNEQFF.

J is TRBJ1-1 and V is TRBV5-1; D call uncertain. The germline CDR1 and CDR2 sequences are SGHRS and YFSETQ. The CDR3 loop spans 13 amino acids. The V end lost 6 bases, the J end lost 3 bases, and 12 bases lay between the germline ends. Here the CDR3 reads CASTLGEDTEAFF. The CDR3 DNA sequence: TGCGCCAGCACCCTCGGGGAGGACACTGAAGCTTTCTTT.

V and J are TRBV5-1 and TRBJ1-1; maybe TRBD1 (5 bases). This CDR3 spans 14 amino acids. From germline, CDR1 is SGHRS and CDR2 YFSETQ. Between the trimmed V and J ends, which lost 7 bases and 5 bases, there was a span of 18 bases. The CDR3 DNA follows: TGCGCCAGCTCCCCCGGGGGAGCGGAGACTGAAGCTTTCTTT. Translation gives CASSPGGAETEAFF.

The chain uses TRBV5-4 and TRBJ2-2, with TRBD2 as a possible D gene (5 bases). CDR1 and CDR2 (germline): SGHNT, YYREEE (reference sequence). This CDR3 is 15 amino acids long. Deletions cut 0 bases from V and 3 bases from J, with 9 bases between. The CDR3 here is CASSLARDYTGELFF. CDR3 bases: TGTGCCAGCAGCTTGGCACGGGATTACACCGGGGAGCTGTTTTTT.

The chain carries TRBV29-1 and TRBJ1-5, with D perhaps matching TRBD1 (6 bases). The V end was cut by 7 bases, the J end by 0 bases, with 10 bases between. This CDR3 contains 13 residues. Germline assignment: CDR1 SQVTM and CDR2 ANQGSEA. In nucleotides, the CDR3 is TGCAGCGCCAGGGGCGGTAGCAATCAGCCCCAGCATTTT. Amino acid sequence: CSARGGSNQPQHF. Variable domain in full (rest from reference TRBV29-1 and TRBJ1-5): SAVISQKPSRDICQRGTSLTIQCQVDSQVTMMFWYRQQPGQSLTLIATANQGSEATYESGFVIDKFPISRPNLTFSTLTVSNMSPEDSSIYLCSARGGSNQPQHFGDGTRLSIL.

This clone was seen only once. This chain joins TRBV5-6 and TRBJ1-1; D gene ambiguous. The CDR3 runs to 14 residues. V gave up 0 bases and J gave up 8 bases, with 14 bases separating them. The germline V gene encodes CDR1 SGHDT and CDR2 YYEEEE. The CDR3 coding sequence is TGTGCCAGCAGCTTGGGGCAGAAAGACTCCGAAGCTTTCTTT. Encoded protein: CASSLGQKDSEAFF.

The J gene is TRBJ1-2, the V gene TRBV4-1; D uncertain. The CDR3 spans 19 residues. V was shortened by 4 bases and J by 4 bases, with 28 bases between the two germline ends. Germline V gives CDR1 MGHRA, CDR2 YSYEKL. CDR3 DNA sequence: TGCGCCAGCAGCCCCCTCGGGGTATTCGATCAGGAAAGATCCTATGGCTACACCTTC. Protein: CASSPLGVFDQERSYGYTF.

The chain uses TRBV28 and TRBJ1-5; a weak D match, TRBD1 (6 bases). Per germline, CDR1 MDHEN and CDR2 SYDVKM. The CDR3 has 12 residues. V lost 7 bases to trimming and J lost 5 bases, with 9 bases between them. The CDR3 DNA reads TGTGCCAGCACTTCAGGGGATCAGCCCCAGCATTTT. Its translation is CASTSGDQPQHF.

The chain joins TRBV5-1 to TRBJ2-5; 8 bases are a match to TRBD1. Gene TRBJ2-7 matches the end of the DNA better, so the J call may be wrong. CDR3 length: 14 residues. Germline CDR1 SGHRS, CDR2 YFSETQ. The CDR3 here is CASSPGQGVHEQYF. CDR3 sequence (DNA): TGCGCCAGCAGCCCCGGACAGGGAGTCCACGAGCAGTACTTC.

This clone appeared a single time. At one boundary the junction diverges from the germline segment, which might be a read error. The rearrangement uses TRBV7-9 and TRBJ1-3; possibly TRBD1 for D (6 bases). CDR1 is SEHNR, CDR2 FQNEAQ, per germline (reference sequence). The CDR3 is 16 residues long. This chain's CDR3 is CSSSSYRESSGNTIYF. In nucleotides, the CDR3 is TGTTCCAGCAGCTCCTACAGGGAGAGCTCTGGAAACACCATATATTTT.

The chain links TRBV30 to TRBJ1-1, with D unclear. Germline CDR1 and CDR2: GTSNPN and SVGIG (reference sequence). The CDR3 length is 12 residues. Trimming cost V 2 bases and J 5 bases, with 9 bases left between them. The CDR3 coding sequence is TGTGCCTGGAGTCAGGTATATACTGAAGCTTTCTTT. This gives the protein CAWSQVYTEAFF.

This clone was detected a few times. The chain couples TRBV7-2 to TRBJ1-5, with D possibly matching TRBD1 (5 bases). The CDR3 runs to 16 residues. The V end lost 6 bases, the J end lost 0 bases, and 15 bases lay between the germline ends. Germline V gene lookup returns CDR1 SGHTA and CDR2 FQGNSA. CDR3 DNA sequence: TGTGCCAGCAGGGATCGGGGGACTTATAGCAATCAGCCCCAGCATTTT. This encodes CASRDRGTYSNQPQHF.

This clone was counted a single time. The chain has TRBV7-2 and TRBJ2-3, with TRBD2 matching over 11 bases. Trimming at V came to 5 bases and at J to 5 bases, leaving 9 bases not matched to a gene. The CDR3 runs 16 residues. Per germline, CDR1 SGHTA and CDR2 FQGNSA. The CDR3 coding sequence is TGTGCCAGCAGCCCGTCGACTAGCGGGGCGGTAGATACGCAGTATTTT. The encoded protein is CASSPSTSGAVDTQYF.

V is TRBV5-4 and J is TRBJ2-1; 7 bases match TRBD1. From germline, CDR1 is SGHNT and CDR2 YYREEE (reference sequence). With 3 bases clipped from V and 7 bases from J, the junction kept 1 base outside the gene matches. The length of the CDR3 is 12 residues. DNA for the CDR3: TGTGCCAGCAGCTCGGACAGGAATGAGCAGTTCTTC. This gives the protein CASSSDRNEQFF.

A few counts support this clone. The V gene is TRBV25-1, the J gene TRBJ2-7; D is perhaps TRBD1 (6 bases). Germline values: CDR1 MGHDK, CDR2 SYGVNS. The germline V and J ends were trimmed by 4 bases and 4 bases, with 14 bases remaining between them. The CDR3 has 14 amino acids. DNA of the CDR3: TGTGCCAGCAGTGGCCCGGGACAAGCATACGAGCAGTACTTC. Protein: CASSGPGQAYEQYF.

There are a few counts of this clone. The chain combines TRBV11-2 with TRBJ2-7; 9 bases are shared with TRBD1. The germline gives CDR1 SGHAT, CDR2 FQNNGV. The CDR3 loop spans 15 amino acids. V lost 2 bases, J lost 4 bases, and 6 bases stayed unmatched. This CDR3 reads CASSLRGTGLYEQYF. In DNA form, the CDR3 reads TGTGCCAGCAGCTTACGCGGGACAGGGCTATACGAGCAGTACTTC.

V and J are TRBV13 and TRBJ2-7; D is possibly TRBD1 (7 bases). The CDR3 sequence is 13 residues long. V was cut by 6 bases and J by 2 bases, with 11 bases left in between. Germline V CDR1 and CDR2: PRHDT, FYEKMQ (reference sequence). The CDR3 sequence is CASSQGGPYEQYF. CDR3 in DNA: TGTGCCAGCAGTCAGGGGGGACCCTACGAGCAGTACTTC.

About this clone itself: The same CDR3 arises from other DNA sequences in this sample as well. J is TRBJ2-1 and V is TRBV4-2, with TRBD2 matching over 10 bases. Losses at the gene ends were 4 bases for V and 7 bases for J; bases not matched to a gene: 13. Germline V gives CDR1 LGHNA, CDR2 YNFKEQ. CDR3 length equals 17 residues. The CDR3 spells CASSLGGSGGAINEQFF. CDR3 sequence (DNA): TGTGCCAGCAGCCTCGGGGGGAGCGGGGGGGCCATTAATGAGCAGTTCTTC.

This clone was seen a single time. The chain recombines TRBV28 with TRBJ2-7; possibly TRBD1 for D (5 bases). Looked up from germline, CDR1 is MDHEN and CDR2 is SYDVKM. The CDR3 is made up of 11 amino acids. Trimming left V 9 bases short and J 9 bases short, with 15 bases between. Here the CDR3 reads CASGVGPGQYF. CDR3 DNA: TGTGCCAGTGGCGTGGGGCCTGGGCAGTACTTC.

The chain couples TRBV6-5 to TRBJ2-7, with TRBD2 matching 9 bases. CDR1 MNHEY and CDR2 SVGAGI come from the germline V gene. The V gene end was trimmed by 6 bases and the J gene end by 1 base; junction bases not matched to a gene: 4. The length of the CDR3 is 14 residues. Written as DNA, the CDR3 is TGTGCCAGCAGGGGGAGCGGGGGGTCCTACGAGCAGTACTTC. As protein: CASRGSGGSYEQYF.

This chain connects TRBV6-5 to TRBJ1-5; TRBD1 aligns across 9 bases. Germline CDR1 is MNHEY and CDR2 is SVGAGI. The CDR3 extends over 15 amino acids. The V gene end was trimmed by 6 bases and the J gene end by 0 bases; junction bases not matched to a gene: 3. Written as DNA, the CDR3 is TGTGCCAGCAGAGCGGACAGGGGTAGCAATCAGCCCCAGCATTTT. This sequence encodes CASRADRGSNQPQHF.

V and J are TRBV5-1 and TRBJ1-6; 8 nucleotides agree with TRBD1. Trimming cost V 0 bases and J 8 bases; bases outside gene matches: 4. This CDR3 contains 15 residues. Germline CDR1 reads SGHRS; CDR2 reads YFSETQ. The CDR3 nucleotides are TGCGCCAGCAGCTTGGAGGGACAGGAATATTCACCCCTCCACTTT. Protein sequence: CASSLEGQEYSPLHF.

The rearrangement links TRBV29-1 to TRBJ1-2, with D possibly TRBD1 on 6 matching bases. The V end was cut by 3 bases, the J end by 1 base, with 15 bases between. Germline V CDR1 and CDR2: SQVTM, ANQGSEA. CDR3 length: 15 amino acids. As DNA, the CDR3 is TGCAGCGTTGAGGGCGGGGGGGCCCGTAACTATGGCTACACCTTC. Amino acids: CSVEGGGARNYGYTF.

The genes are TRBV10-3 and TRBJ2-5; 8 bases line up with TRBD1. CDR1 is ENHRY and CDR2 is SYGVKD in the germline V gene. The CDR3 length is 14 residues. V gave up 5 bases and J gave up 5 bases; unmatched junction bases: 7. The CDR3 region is CAISNPGGRETQYF. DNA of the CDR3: TGTGCCATCAGTAACCCAGGGGGCAGGGAGACCCAGTACTTC.

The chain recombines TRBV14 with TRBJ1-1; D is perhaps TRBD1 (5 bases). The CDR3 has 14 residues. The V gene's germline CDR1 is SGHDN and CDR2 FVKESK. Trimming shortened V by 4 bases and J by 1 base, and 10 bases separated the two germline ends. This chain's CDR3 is CASSLSTGNTEAFF. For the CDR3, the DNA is TGTGCCAGCAGCCTTAGCACAGGGAACACTGAAGCTTTCTTT.

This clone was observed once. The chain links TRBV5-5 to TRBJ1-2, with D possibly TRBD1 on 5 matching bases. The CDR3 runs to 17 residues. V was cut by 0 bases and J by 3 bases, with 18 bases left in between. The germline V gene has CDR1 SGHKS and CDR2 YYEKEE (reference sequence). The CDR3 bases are TGTGCCAGCAGCTTGGTCAGTCGAAGGGTAGGGGACTATGGCTACACCTTC. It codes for CASSLVSRRVGDYGYTF.